The 27 T cell receptor beta chains listed next were all sequenced from one sample in a study of tumor and adjacent non-tumor tissue in lung cancer. RNA was extracted from bulk tissue without any cell sorting. The library came from three nested PCR rounds adapted from ARM-PCR protocols. TCRdb processed the multiplex PCR reads anew with MiXCR; each CDR3 protein has one entry. In the table there are some 200,000 distinct CDR3 sequences, around 71% of which are singletons. The sample consisted of lung tumor tissue. The receptors shown here come from a man aged 55-75 years with non-small cell lung cancer.

With respect to this clonotype: One end of the junction varies from germline; a read error may be responsible. The J gene is TRBJ2-7, the V gene TRBV20-1; D may be TRBD2 (6 bases). Germline V gene lookup returns CDR1 DFQATT and CDR2 SNEGSKA (reference sequence). The CDR3 extends over 12 amino acids. The CDR3 region is CSTRDQTSKQYF. CDR3 DNA sequence: TGCAGTACTAGAGACCAAACTAGCAAGCAGTACTTC.

This clonotype has at least ten counts. The rearrangement joins TRBV4-3 to TRBJ1-5, with D tentatively TRBD1 (6 bases). Trimming left V 0 bases short and J 2 bases short, with 14 bases between. Germline values: CDR1 LGHNA, CDR2 YSLEER. The CDR3 has 17 residues. This CDR3 is CASSQDFRRGGNQPQHF. For the CDR3, the DNA is TGCGCCAGCAGCCAAGATTTCCGCAGGGGTGGCAATCAGCCCCAGCATTTT.

The chain links TRBV15 to TRBJ2-3, with TRBD2 identical over 9 bases. CDR3 length equals 17 residues. V lost 1 base and J lost 2; bases outside the gene matches: 7. Per the germline V gene, CDR1 is LNHNV and CDR2 is YYDKDF (reference sequence). In nucleotides, the CDR3 is TGTGCCACCAGCAGAGGGGGGTTAGCGGGAGTCACAGATACGCAGTATTTT. Protein sequence: CATSRGGLAGVTDTQYF.

The V gene is TRBV20-1, the J gene TRBJ2-7, with TRBD2 matching 8 bases. J was trimmed by 1 base and V by 7 bases; bases with no gene match: 15. Germline V lookup: CDR1 DFQATT, CDR2 SNEGSKA (reference sequence). The CDR3 length is 16 residues. CDR3 sequence reads: CSGQRVSGGGSYEQYF. CDR3 nucleotides: TGCAGTGGTCAACGTGTCAGTGGCGGGGGGTCCTACGAGCAGTACTTC.

The V and J genes are TRBV12-3 or TRBV12-4 and TRBJ1-4, with D perhaps TRBD1 (5 bases). This CDR3 contains 15 residues. Trimming took off 10 bases at V and 6 bases at J, with 21 bases between the two ends. This CDR3 is CANIIPLGVHEKLFF. CDR3 nucleotide sequence: TGTGCCAACATTATCCCTTTGGGGGTTCATGAAAAACTGTTTTTT.

This clonotype has ten or more counts. The chain uses TRBV12-3 or TRBV12-4 and TRBJ2-1; possible D gene TRBD2, 6 bases. V lost 3 bases and J lost 9, with 12 bases in between. The CDR3 has 13 amino acids. This chain's CDR3 is CASSFGSGVEQFF. The CDR3 DNA sequence: TGTGCCAGCAGTTTTGGTAGCGGAGTTGAGCAGTTCTTC.

As to this clonotype: This CDR3 is missing its conserved last phenylalanine or tryptophan, likely due to a read error. The chain joins TRBV28 to TRBJ2-1, with no clear D. There are 13 residues in the CDR3. Per the germline V gene, CDR1 is MDHEN and CDR2 is SYDVKM. V lost 4 bases to trimming and J lost 3 bases, with 7 bases between them. CDR3 region: CASSSGFYNEQFL. The CDR3 bases are TGTGCCAGCAGTTCAGGTTTCTACAATGAGCAGTTCCTC.

This clonotype appeared many times. The chain joins TRBV11-1 to TRBJ2-7; TRBD2 matches 7 bases. This CDR3 has 14 amino acids. Germline V lookup: CDR1 SGHAT, CDR2 FQDESV (reference sequence). The junction had 5 bases not matched to a gene; V was cut back by 0 bases and J by 6 bases. The CDR3 DNA sequence: TGTGCCAGCAGCTTAGCGCGGGGGAAGGGCGAGCAGTACTTC. It yields the protein CASSLARGKGEQYF.

The count of this clonotype is one. A much larger clone differs by one base, so this may be a read error. The chain links TRBV6-6 to TRBJ1-1; D perhaps matches TRBD1 (6 bases). Germline V gene lookup returns CDR1 MNHNY and CDR2 SVGAGI (reference sequence). The CDR3 runs to 13 residues. The DNA for the CDR3 is TGTGCCTGCAGTCTGGGACAGAACACTGAAGCTTTCTTT. It codes for CACSLGQNTEAFF.

This chain links TRBV20-1 with TRBJ2-1, with TRBD1 matching 7 bases. The CDR3 is 12 amino acids. In germline, CDR1 is DFQATT, CDR2 SNEGSKA (reference sequence). V lost 6 bases and J lost 7; bases outside the gene matches: 6. CDR3 protein: CSADRAQNEQFF. The CDR3 nucleotides are TGCAGTGCCGACAGGGCTCAAAATGAGCAGTTCTTC.

This clonotype was recorded a few times. The CDR3 here is CASSPLAGGPNNEQFF. The CDR3 region has the DNA TGCGCCAGCAGCCCTCTAGCGGGAGGGCCCAACAATGAGCAGTTCTTC. The chain links TRBV5-1 to TRBJ2-1, with TRBD2 matching 12 bases. The CDR3 is made up of 16 amino acids. V trimming: 4 bases; J trimming: 5 bases; junction bases outside the gene matches: 7. Germline CDR1 reads SGHRS; CDR2 reads YFSETQ.

In this sample, this clonotype turned up a few times. The rearrangement uses TRBV5-4 and TRBJ1-6; D possibly corresponds to TRBD1 (5 bases). Deletions cut 0 bases from V and 7 bases from J, with 11 bases between. The CDR3 loop spans 15 amino acids. Germline CDR1 is SGHNT and CDR2 is YYREEE (reference sequence). The CDR3 protein is CASSLAPGKNSPLHF. CDR3 nucleotides: TGTGCCAGCAGCTTGGCTCCAGGGAAGAATTCACCCCTCCACTTT.

Notes on this clonotype: A much more abundant neighbour one base away suggests this may be a read error. The genes are TRBV20-1 and TRBJ2-3; D gene unclear. Germline V gene sequence: CDR1 DFQATT, CDR2 SNEGSKA (reference sequence). The CDR3 loop spans 13 amino acids. V was trimmed by 5 bases and J by 4 bases, leaving 13 bases between them. Written as DNA, the CDR3 is TGCAGTGCTCACAACCTCCAGGCAGATACGCAGTATTTT. It translates to CSAHNLQADTQYF.

J is TRBJ2-4 and V is TRBV4-3; TRBD2 matches 10 bases. V dropped 11 bases and J dropped 0; count of bases not matched to a gene: 16. Germline loops: CDR1 LGHNA, CDR2 YSLEER. This CDR3 has 18 residues. The CDR3 loop is CAYSQDGLADSAKNIQYF. CDR3 bases: TGCGCCTACAGCCAAGATGGACTAGCGGATTCAGCCAAAAACATTCAGTACTTC.

With respect to this clonotype: At one end, the junction sequence differs from germline, possibly due to a read error. Here the CDR3 DNA reads TGTGCCAGCAGTCCGGTACACGGAGGCTGCGCCTTC. This codes for CASSPVHGGCAF. The rearrangement links TRBV12-3 or TRBV12-4 to TRBJ1-2; the D is unclear. The length of the CDR3 is 12 residues.

Note on this clonotype: A read error may explain this, as a much larger clone is one base away. This chain connects TRBV11-2 to TRBJ2-5; D is unresolved. The germline V gene has CDR1 SGHAT and CDR2 FQNNGV. V gave up 7 bases and J gave up 5 bases, with 8 bases separating them. The length of the CDR3 is 11 residues. The CDR3 DNA follows: TGTGCCAGCAACTCCACGGAGACCCAGTACTTC. Its protein product is CASNSTETQYF.

Ten or more counts support this clonotype. This chain connects TRBV6-5 to TRBJ1-4; 7 positions match TRBD1. With V trimmed by 6 bases and J by 10 bases, 11 bases remained unmatched. Germline V CDR1 and CDR2: MNHEY, SVGAGI. This CDR3 comprises 14 residues. The CDR3: CASREPGQLAKLFF. Here the CDR3 DNA reads TGTGCCAGCAGAGAACCGGGACAGCTGGCAAAACTGTTTTTT.

This clonotype was seen a few times. The rearrangement links TRBV14 to TRBJ1-2; D gene ambiguous. This CDR3 has 12 amino acids. The V gene lost 1 base and the J gene lost 5 bases, with 5 bases spanning the gap. The germline gives CDR1 SGHDN, CDR2 FVKESK. Here the CDR3 DNA reads TGTGCCAGCAGCCAAGGCGGGTATGGCTACACCTTC. Its protein is CASSQGGYGYTF.

A note on this clonotype: An end of the junction does not agree with germline; a read error may underlie this. The chain has TRBV20-1 and TRBJ2-7, with 8 bases aligning to TRBD2. The V gene's germline CDR1 is DFQATT and CDR2 SNEGSKA (reference sequence). CDR3 length: 16 residues. The CDR3 region has the DNA TGCGGTGCTAGTCCCTTCGGGACTAGTGGGACTCACGAGCAGTACTTC. Protein sequence: CGASPFGTSGTHEQYF.

This clonotype has just one count. The chain carries TRBV7-8 and TRBJ2-7, with 9 bases matching TRBD1. Germline trimming cut 6 bases from V and 7 bases from J; bases unmatched to any gene: 13. This CDR3 has 15 amino acids. Looked up from germline, CDR1 is SGHVS and CDR2 is FQNEAQ. As DNA, the CDR3 is TGTGCCAGCAGTTTCCCCGGGACAGGGTATTATGAGCAGTACTTC. Encoded protein: CASSFPGTGYYEQYF.

The chain combines TRBV12-3 or TRBV12-4 with TRBJ2-2; 8 nucleotides line up with TRBD1. With V trimmed by 7 bases and J by 5 bases, 6 bases remained unmatched. This CDR3 contains 14 residues. The DNA for the CDR3 is TGTGCCAGCAAGCAGGGGGCAAGAACCGGGGAGCTGTTTTTT. Residues: CASKQGARTGELFF.

The table lists this clonotype with a few counts. A read error may explain this, as a much larger clone is one base away. The conserved closing phenylalanine or tryptophan is absent in this CDR3, likely reflecting a read error. The chain has TRBV6-5 and TRBJ2-7; D tentatively reads TRBD1 or TRBD2 (5 bases each). The CDR3 is made up of 15 amino acids. Germline CDR1 MNHEY, CDR2 SVGAGI. V was clipped by 4 bases and J by 5 bases, with 18 bases between them. CDR3 region: CASSSLGGNRDEQYS. DNA for the CDR3: TGTGCCAGCAGTTCTCTTGGGGGAAATCGGGACGAGCAGTACTCC.

In its sample, this clonotype was seen a few times. The rearrangement uses TRBV20-1 and TRBJ2-2; the D gene is possibly TRBD1 (5 bases). Germline assignment: CDR1 DFQATT and CDR2 SNEGSKA (reference sequence). The CDR3 totals 13 residues. Between the trimmed V and J ends, which lost 6 bases and 9 bases, there was a span of 17 bases. CDR3 sequence reads: CSAMTVLGRELFF. The CDR3 bases are TGCAGTGCCATGACAGTTCTTGGGCGGGAGCTGTTTTTT.

This clonotype showed up just a few times. The CDR3 loop is CASSIRTGVGSYNEQFF. CDR3 nucleotides: TGCGCCAGCTCCATAAGGACAGGGGTCGGCTCCTACAATGAGCAGTTCTTC. V gene TRBV5-1 combines with J gene TRBJ2-1; 9 bases are a match to TRBD1. Germline V lookup: CDR1 SGHRS, CDR2 YFSETQ. The V and J ends lost 7 bases and 0 bases, in that order; junction bases with no gene match: 11. This CDR3 has 17 amino acids.

Points on this clonotype: A read error is possible here, since a much larger clone lies one base away. The J gene is TRBJ2-1, the V gene TRBV6-1; no clear D. Per germline, CDR1 MNHNS and CDR2 SASEGT. The CDR3 covers 15 residues. The CDR3 DNA reads TGTGTCTGCTTAAATGGGGTCAGCTCCTACAATGAGCAGTTCTTC. It yields the protein CVCLNGVSSYNEQFF.

The genes are TRBV24-1 and TRBJ2-5, with a weak D call TRBD2 (5 bases). Trimming shortened V by 2 bases and J by 2 bases, and 14 bases separated the two germline ends. The length of the CDR3 is 16 residues. CDR1 and CDR2 from the germline V gene are KGHDR and SFDVKD. The CDR3 region has the DNA TGTGCCACCAGTGATTCCCGCAGGAGGAGGCAAGAGACCCAGTACTTC. It codes for CATSDSRRRRQETQYF.

The chain couples TRBV6-5 to TRBJ1-1; 10 bases line up with TRBD1. With 6 bases clipped from V and 4 bases from J, the junction kept 8 bases outside the gene matches. Germline V CDR1 and CDR2: MNHEY, SVGAGI. This CDR3 comprises 15 residues. CDR3 nucleotides: TGTGCCAGCAGGAAGGACAGGGGGTGGGTCACTGAAGCTTTCTTT. Translation: CASRKDRGWVTEAFF.